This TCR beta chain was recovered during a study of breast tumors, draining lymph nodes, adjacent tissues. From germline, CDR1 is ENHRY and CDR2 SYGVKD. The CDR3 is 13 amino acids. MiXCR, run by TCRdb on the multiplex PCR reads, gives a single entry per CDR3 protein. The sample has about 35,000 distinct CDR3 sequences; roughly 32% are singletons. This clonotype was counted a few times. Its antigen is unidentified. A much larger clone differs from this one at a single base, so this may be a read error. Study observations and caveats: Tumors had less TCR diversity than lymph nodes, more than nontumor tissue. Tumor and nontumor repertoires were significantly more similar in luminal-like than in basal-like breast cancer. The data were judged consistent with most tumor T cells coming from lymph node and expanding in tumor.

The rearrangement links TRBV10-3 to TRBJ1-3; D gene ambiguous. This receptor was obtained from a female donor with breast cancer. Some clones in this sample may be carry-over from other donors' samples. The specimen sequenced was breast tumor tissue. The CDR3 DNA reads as TGTGCCACCGGACGGGTCTCTGGAGACACCATATATTTT. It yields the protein CATGRVSGDTIYF.